The rows below give T cell receptor beta chains drawn from one sample of a study of blood T cell repertoires in COVID-19. The assay was immunoSEQ multiplex PCR, and TCRdb's table has in-frame clones only and misses some. The sample holds some 67,000 clones, more than 75% seen once. Sequenced: peripheral blood. Receptor source: a woman aged 55-70 years with acute or convalescent COVID-19. The CDR3 runs from the conserved cysteine through the conserved F or W. D genes are given only for firm matches. A row's size may be missing; if present it is once, few, many or a size class.

d_gene: NA
v_gene: TRBV5-1
abundance: once
j_gene: TRBJ2-5
CDR3aa: CASSLTFSQETQYF
CDR3nt: TGCGCCAGCAGCTTGACATTCAGTCAAGAGACCCAGTACTTC

d_gene: NA
v_gene: TRBV5-1
abundance: few
j_gene: TRBJ1-1
CDR3aa: CASSRSVQRQSNTEAFF
CDR3nt: TGCGCCAGCAGCCGGTCGGTCCAACGTCAATCGAACACTGAAGCTTTCTTT

d_gene: TRBD2
v_gene: TRBV27
abundance: NA
j_gene: TRBJ2-5
CDR3aa: CASSLNPPGLGGGLGTQYF
CDR3nt: TGTGCCAGCAGTTTAAACCCGCCGGGACTAGGAGGGGGGTTGGGGACCCAGTACTTC

d_gene: NA
v_gene: TRBV6-5
abundance: NA
j_gene: TRBJ1-1
CDR3aa: CASSQGGTGNTEAFF
CDR3nt: TGTGCCAGCAGTCAGGGAGGGACGGGGAACACTGAAGCTTTCTTT

d_gene: NA
v_gene: TRBV7-8
abundance: NA
j_gene: TRBJ2-6
CDR3aa: CASSLDRVLAGANVLTF
CDR3nt: TGTGCCAGCAGCTTAGACAGGGTACTAGCTGGGGCCAACGTCCTGACTTTC

d_gene: TRBD1
v_gene: TRBV7-2
abundance: NA
j_gene: TRBJ1-2
CDR3aa: CASSLGGTGEGYTF
CDR3nt: TGTGCCAGCAGCTTAGGGGGGACAGGGGAAGGCTACACCTTC

d_gene: NA
v_gene: TRBV15
abundance: NA
j_gene: TRBJ2-5
CDR3aa: CATSRDPGSPQYF
CDR3nt: TGTGCCACCAGCAGAGATCCTGGGAGCCCCCAGTACTTC

d_gene: NA
v_gene: TRBV27
abundance: once
j_gene: TRBJ1-2
CDR3aa: CASSRGTLANYGYTF
CDR3nt: TGTGCCAGCAGCCGTGGGACTCTAGCTAACTATGGCTACACCTTC

d_gene: NA
v_gene: TRBV25-1
abundance: NA
j_gene: TRBJ1-1
CDR3aa: CASSGAPIRGGTEAFF
CDR3nt: TGTGCCAGCAGTGGTGCTCCGATCCGGGGAGGCACTGAAGCTTTCTTT

d_gene: NA
v_gene: TRBV2
abundance: NA
j_gene: TRBJ1-1
CDR3aa: CASRFKHLNTEAFF
CDR3nt: TGTGCCAGCAGATTTAAACACCTTAACACTGAAGCTTTCTTT

d_gene: NA
v_gene: TRBV12-3/TRBV12-4
abundance: NA
j_gene: TRBJ1-1
CDR3aa: CASSPPGLTLSFF
CDR3nt: TGTGCCAGCAGTCCACCGGGACTGACGTTGTCTTTCTTT

d_gene: NA
v_gene: TRBV5-5
abundance: few
j_gene: TRBJ1-4
CDR3aa: CASSLDGRGDEKLFF
CDR3nt: TGTGCCAGCAGCTTGGATGGGAGGGGAGATGAAAAACTGTTTTTT

d_gene: NA
v_gene: TRBV4-2
abundance: once
j_gene: TRBJ1-2
CDR3aa: CASSQDLGGTYGYTF
CDR3nt: TGTGCCAGCAGCCAAGATCTCGGGGGGACCTATGGCTACACCTTC

d_gene: NA
v_gene: TRBV7-9
abundance: NA
j_gene: TRBJ1-1
CDR3aa: CASSFHSGGYTEAFF
CDR3nt: TGTGCCAGCAGCTTCCATTCGGGAGGGTACACTGAAGCTTTCTTT

d_gene: TRBD1
v_gene: TRBV3-1/TRBV3-2
abundance: NA
j_gene: TRBJ1-1
CDR3aa: CASSLQGAREAFF
CDR3nt: TGTGCCAGCAGCCTACAGGGGGCCCGTGAAGCTTTCTTT

d_gene: NA
v_gene: TRBV7-9
abundance: NA
j_gene: TRBJ1-3
CDR3aa: CASETGNTIYF
CDR3nt: TGTGCCAGCGAGACTGGAAACACCATATATTTT

d_gene: NA
v_gene: TRBV11-1
abundance: NA
j_gene: TRBJ2-3
CDR3aa: CASSFFGEAPDTQYF
CDR3nt: TGTGCCAGCAGCTTCTTTGGGGAGGCCCCAGATACGCAGTATTTT

d_gene: NA
v_gene: TRBV5-1
abundance: NA
j_gene: TRBJ1-2
CDR3aa: CASSLEGAAGYTF
CDR3nt: TGCGCCAGCAGCTTGGAAGGGGCGGCTGGCTACACCTTC

d_gene: TRBD2
v_gene: TRBV11-2
abundance: NA
j_gene: TRBJ2-5
CDR3aa: CASSRGASGSQETQYF
CDR3nt: TGTGCCAGCAGCCGCGGGGCTAGCGGGAGCCAAGAGACCCAGTACTTC

d_gene: NA
v_gene: TRBV6-2/TRBV6-3
abundance: NA
j_gene: TRBJ2-2
CDR3aa: CASGLPRTRNTGELFF
CDR3nt: TGTGCCAGCGGCCTCCCGCGGACTCGAAACACCGGGGAGCTGTTTTTT

d_gene: NA
v_gene: TRBV29-1
abundance: NA
j_gene: TRBJ1-1
CDR3aa: CSAAQPGSEAFF
CDR3nt: TGCAGCGCTGCTCAGCCAGGGTCTGAAGCTTTCTTT

d_gene: NA
v_gene: TRBV3-1/TRBV3-2
abundance: once
j_gene: TRBJ2-3
CDR3aa: CASSQELPAVGADTQYF
CDR3nt: TGTGCCAGCAGCCAAGAGCTCCCAGCGGTCGGCGCAGATACGCAGTATTTT

d_gene: TRBD1
v_gene: TRBV6-5
abundance: NA
j_gene: TRBJ1-1
CDR3aa: CASSRRQGWNTEAFF
CDR3nt: TGTGCCAGCAGCCGCCGACAGGGCTGGAACACTGAAGCTTTCTTT

d_gene: TRBD1
v_gene: TRBV27
abundance: NA
j_gene: TRBJ1-3
CDR3aa: CASSALGGTGGNTIYF
CDR3nt: TGTGCCAGCAGCGCCCTCGGTGGGACAGGGGGGAACACCATATATTTT

d_gene: NA
v_gene: TRBV3-1/TRBV3-2
abundance: NA
j_gene: TRBJ1-2
CDR3aa: CASSPVHSASYGYTF
CDR3nt: TGTGCCAGCAGCCCGGTTCACTCCGCGAGCTATGGCTACACCTTC

d_gene: NA
v_gene: TRBV28
abundance: NA
j_gene: TRBJ1-5
CDR3aa: CASSFSGGFGQPQHF
CDR3nt: TGTGCCAGCAGTTTTTCGGGGGGGTTCGGTCAGCCCCAGCATTTT

d_gene: NA
v_gene: TRBV27
abundance: NA
j_gene: TRBJ1-1
CDR3aa: CASIGYTEAFF
CDR3nt: TGTGCCAGCATTGGCTACACTGAAGCTTTCTTT

d_gene: TRBD1
v_gene: TRBV28
abundance: once
j_gene: TRBJ1-2
CDR3aa: CASSSGAATGSTGYTF
CDR3nt: TGTGCCAGCAGTTCCGGAGCTGCGACAGGGTCTACAGGCTACACCTTC

d_gene: NA
v_gene: TRBV10-1
abundance: NA
j_gene: TRBJ1-2
CDR3aa: CASSRDTNYGYTF
CDR3nt: TGCGCCAGCAGCCGGGACACAAACTATGGCTACACCTTC

d_gene: TRBD1
v_gene: TRBV5-4
abundance: NA
j_gene: TRBJ1-1
CDR3aa: CASSLGGGETEAFF
CDR3nt: TGTGCCAGCAGCTTGGGAGGGGGCGAAACTGAAGCTTTCTTT

d_gene: TRBD2
v_gene: TRBV7-9
abundance: NA
j_gene: TRBJ2-1
CDR3aa: CASSLVLAGAAHEQFF
CDR3nt: TGTGCCAGCAGCTTAGTTCTGGCGGGAGCGGCCCACGAGCAGTTCTTC

d_gene: NA
v_gene: TRBV4-1
abundance: once
j_gene: TRBJ1-5
CDR3aa: CASSLGGADQPQHF
CDR3nt: TGCGCCAGCAGCCTGGGAGGAGCAGATCAGCCCCAGCATTTT

d_gene: TRBD1
v_gene: TRBV11-2
abundance: NA
j_gene: TRBJ1-4
CDR3aa: CASSPMTGRNEKLFF
CDR3nt: TGTGCCAGCAGCCCCATGACAGGGAGAAATGAAAAACTGTTTTTT

d_gene: NA
v_gene: TRBV9
abundance: NA
j_gene: TRBJ1-4
CDR3aa: CASSVGLQGRNEKLFF
CDR3nt: TGTGCCAGCAGCGTAGGACTTCAGGGGCGTAATGAAAAACTGTTTTTT

d_gene: NA
v_gene: TRBV10-3
abundance: NA
j_gene: TRBJ1-2
CDR3aa: CAISANWGVVMDSANYGYTF
CDR3nt: TGTGCCATCAGTGCTAATTGGGGTGTCGTGATGGACAGCGCTAACTATGGCTACACCTTC

d_gene: TRBD1
v_gene: TRBV5-1
abundance: few
j_gene: TRBJ1-6
CDR3aa: CASGTGGPSPLHF
CDR3nt: TGCGCCAGCGGGACAGGGGGCCCTTCACCCCTCCACTTT

d_gene: TRBD1
v_gene: TRBV27
abundance: NA
j_gene: TRBJ1-2
CDR3aa: CASSLSRTGHGYTF
CDR3nt: TGTGCCAGCAGTTTATCCAGGACAGGGCATGGCTACACCTTC

d_gene: NA
v_gene: TRBV7-2
abundance: NA
j_gene: TRBJ2-5
CDR3aa: CASSLIVRGSETQYF
CDR3nt: TGTGCCAGCAGCTTGATAGTCAGGGGATCGGAGACCCAGTACTTC

d_gene: TRBD2
v_gene: TRBV27
abundance: NA
j_gene: TRBJ2-1
CDR3aa: CASSTLPGLAGLNEQFF
CDR3nt: TGTGCCAGCAGTACACTCCCGGGACTAGCGGGGCTTAATGAGCAGTTCTTC

d_gene: NA
v_gene: TRBV5-5
abundance: NA
j_gene: TRBJ1-2
CDR3aa: CASSLCGGTKGCLLYGYTF
CDR3nt: TGTGCCAGCAGCTTGTGTGGCGGGACGAAGGGCTGCCTCCTATATGGCTACACCTTC

d_gene: TRBD2
v_gene: TRBV20-1
abundance: NA
j_gene: TRBJ2-5
CDR3aa: CSASPLELAGGAKETQYF
CDR3nt: TGCAGTGCTAGTCCCCTTGAACTAGCGGGGGGCGCGAAGGAGACCCAGTACTTC

d_gene: NA
v_gene: TRBV20-1
abundance: NA
j_gene: TRBJ1-1
CDR3aa: CSVEGNTEAFF
CDR3nt: TGCAGTGTGGAGGGGAACACTGAAGCTTTCTTT

d_gene: NA
v_gene: TRBV5-4
abundance: NA
j_gene: TRBJ1-2
CDR3aa: CASSVTVNYGYTF
CDR3nt: TGTGCCAGCAGCGTAACAGTTAACTATGGCTACACCTTC

d_gene: NA
v_gene: TRBV27
abundance: NA
j_gene: TRBJ1-1
CDR3aa: CASSLSSETEAFF
CDR3nt: TGTGCCAGCAGTTTATCATCGGAGACTGAAGCTTTCTTT

d_gene: TRBD1
v_gene: TRBV5-4
abundance: few
j_gene: TRBJ1-2
CDR3aa: CASSEPDRFLSGGYTF
CDR3nt: TGTGCCAGCAGCGAGCCGGACAGGTTCCTCTCAGGGGGCTACACCTTC

d_gene: NA
v_gene: TRBV6-6
abundance: once
j_gene: TRBJ2-3
CDR3aa: CASSYPGEADTQYF
CDR3nt: TGTGCCAGCAGTTACCCGGGAGAGGCAGATACGCAGTATTTT

d_gene: TRBD1
v_gene: TRBV28
abundance: NA
j_gene: TRBJ1-4
CDR3aa: CASRDRGREKLFF
CDR3nt: TGTGCCAGCAGGGACAGGGGGCGTGAAAAACTGTTTTTT

d_gene: NA
v_gene: TRBV28
abundance: NA
j_gene: TRBJ2-5
CDR3aa: CASSLQGSQETQYF
CDR3nt: TGTGCCAGCAGTTTACAGGGGTCCCAAGAGACCCAGTACTTC

d_gene: TRBD2
v_gene: TRBV7-8
abundance: NA
j_gene: TRBJ2-1
CDR3aa: CASRTTPLLAGRNNEQFF
CDR3nt: TGTGCCAGCAGGACTACGCCCCTCTTAGCGGGGAGAAACAATGAGCAGTTCTTC

d_gene: TRBD2
v_gene: TRBV5-4
abundance: NA
j_gene: TRBJ2-1
CDR3aa: CATNRGGAGEEQFF
CDR3nt: TGTGCCACAAATAGGGGCGGGGCGGGGGAAGAGCAGTTCTTC

d_gene: NA
v_gene: TRBV11-2
abundance: NA
j_gene: TRBJ1-1
CDR3aa: CASSSYRVNTEAFF
CDR3nt: TGTGCCAGCAGCTCCTACAGGGTAAACACTGAAGCTTTCTTT

d_gene: TRBD1
v_gene: TRBV2
abundance: NA
j_gene: TRBJ1-2
CDR3aa: CASSEIGLEGARYGYTF
CDR3nt: TGTGCCAGCAGTGAAATCGGGCTAGAGGGGGCGCGCTATGGCTACACCTTC